The T cell receptor (beta chain) described here comes from a study of response to subunit inactivated influenza vaccine. TCRdb processed the RT-PCR reads anew with MiXCR; each CDR3 protein has one entry. The table lists 500,000 or so distinct CDR3 sequences, about 10% of them singletons. J lost 6 bases, V lost 7 bases, and 10 bases had no gene match. CDR3 length: 14 amino acids. Per the germline V gene, CDR1 is SQVTM and CDR2 is ANQGSEA. This clonotype was recorded at least ten times. Its antigen is still unknown. Study-wide results and caveats: There was a suggestion from the authors that each seasonal influenza vaccination recruits few new T cells.

This TCR was sampled from a man between 50 and 59 years old who received an inactivated influenza vaccine. The J gene is TRBJ2-1, the V gene TRBV29-1; 9 nucleotides align to TRBD2. Sequencing was performed on PBMCs from blood, taken around seven weeks after vaccination. DNA for the CDR3: TGCAGCGCGGGGGCGGGAGGGCCGCGCAATGAGCAGTTCTTC. Translated, it gives CSAGAGGPRNEQFF.